This TCR beta chain derives from a study of OX40 agonist ivuxolimab in advanced cancers. The study's findings and limits: Relative to CD4+ cells, CD8+ T cells on average had more expanded clones.

The method was immunoSEQ multiplex PCR; TCRdb's version includes in-frame clones alone and lacks a portion of them. The table lists around 59,000 clones, roughly nine tenths of them singletons, with roughly 1.1% in the top ten. For this clone: Its antigen remains unidentified.

V gave up 4 bases and J gave up 0 bases, with 6 bases separating them. This CDR3 is built from 14 residues. Germline CDR1 and CDR2: MNHNS and SASEGT. This TCR came from an adult with an advanced solid tumor such as melanoma, head and neck, liver or kidney cancer. This chain uses TRBV6-1 with TRBJ2-2; D remains ambiguous. The sample here was CD4+ or CD8+ T cells sorted from blood, taken in a trial of the OX40 agonist ivuxolimab. CDR3 loop: CASSGLANTGELFF. DNA for the CDR3: TGTGCCAGCAGTGGGCTAGCGAACACCGGGGAGCTGTTTTTT.